This TCR beta chain is from a study of PD-L1 blockade in urothelial cancer. At the level of the study: At some point between 2013 and 2015 therapy began: atezolizumab 1,200 mg intravenously every 3 weeks. Blood was subjected to analysis at 3 weeks (second dose) and 6 weeks following treatment start.

Profiling relied on immunoSEQ multiplex PCR, and the TCRdb table lists in-frame clones only, not all of them. The profile shows 35,000 to 40,000 clones, approximately 80% of them singletons. The ends lost 7 bases at V and 2 bases at J; junction bases unmatched: 10. The CDR3 loop spans 15 amino acids. The germline V gene encodes CDR1 SNHLY and CDR2 FYNNEI. This receptor was taken from a man between 70 and 80 years old with urothelial cancer. The genes are TRBV2 and TRBJ2-7; 8 bases are shared with TRBD2. The specimen comprised PBMCs, sampled around atezolizumab (anti-PD-L1) treatment. This chain's CDR3 is CASKANSGETYEQYF. CDR3 nucleotides: TGTGCCAGCAAGGCCAATAGCGGGGAAACCTACGAGCAGTACTTC.